Listed below are T cell receptor beta chains from one sample, sequenced in a study of tissue T cells after allogeneic stem cell transplantation. The protocol was immunoSEQ multiplex PCR, while the TCRdb copy is restricted to in-frame clones and leaves out a portion. The sample lists 25,000 to 35,000 clones; roughly 87% were seen once. Sequencing used blood, obtained before transplantation. These receptors all come from a woman aged 18 to 55 who later had graft-versus-host disease after an allogeneic stem cell transplant. The CDR3 runs from the conserved cysteine through the conserved F or W. D genes are given only for firm matches. Size tells how often a clone was seen (once, few, many) or the class of an expanded clone, and some rows leave it out.

len	d_gene	abundance	v_gene	j_gene	CDR3nt	CDR3aa
11	NA	NA	TRBV3-1/TRBV3-2	TRBJ2-3	TGTGCCAGCAGCTCGATGAATACGCAGTATTTT	CASSSMNTQYF
12	TRBD1	NA	TRBV7-9	TRBJ1-1	TGTGCCAGCAGCTCGAAAACAGGGGTAGCTTTCTTT	CASSSKTGVAFF
11	NA	NA	TRBV20-1	TRBJ1-1	TGCAGTGCTAGAGTAGTTGCTGAAGCTTTCTTT	CSARVVAEAFF
18	TRBD1	NA	TRBV7-9	TRBJ1-1	TGTGCCAGCAGGCGACCTGAGGGGGCCAGGGGGATGAACACTGAAGCTTTCTTT	CASRRPEGARGMNTEAFF
13	TRBD1	NA	TRBV7-9	TRBJ1-2	TGTGCCAGCAGCTTACAGGGGGGGTATGGCTACACCTTC	CASSLQGGYGYTF
17	NA	NA	TRBV2	TRBJ2-7	TGTGCCAGCAGTGAACTAAGGGGCGGAGGGGGTAATTACGAGCAGTACTTC	CASSELRGGGGNYEQYF
11	NA	once	TRBV5-1	TRBJ2-5	TGCGCCAGCAGCTTAGAAGAGACCCAGTACTTC	CASSLEETQYF
14	NA	NA	TRBV5-6	TRBJ1-4	TGTGCCAGCAGCTTGACAGCTATGAATGAAAAACTGTTTTTT	CASSLTAMNEKLFF
14	TRBD2	NA	TRBV18	TRBJ2-5	TGTGCCAGCTCACCACTTCTAGCGGGAGAGACCCAGTACTTC	CASSPLLAGETQYF
12	NA	NA	TRBV27	TRBJ2-7	TGTGCCAGCAGCCCCGATATCTACGAGCAGTACTTC	CASSPDIYEQYF
13	TRBD1	NA	TRBV28	TRBJ2-5	TGTGCCAGCAGGACAGGGGGCCGGGAGACCCAGTACTTC	CASRTGGRETQYF
14	NA	NA	TRBV7-9	TRBJ2-7	TGTGCCAGCAGCTCCAGGGGAATTAGCTACGAGCAGTACTTC	CASSSRGISYEQYF
14	NA	NA	TRBV28	TRBJ2-3	TGTGCCAGCAGTCCCACCCCACCAGGGGATACGCAGTATTTT	CASSPTPPGDTQYF
14	NA	NA	TRBV7-6	TRBJ2-2	TGTGCCAGCAGCTTAGTTGGGGGGACCGGGGAGCTGTTTTTT	CASSLVGGTGELFF